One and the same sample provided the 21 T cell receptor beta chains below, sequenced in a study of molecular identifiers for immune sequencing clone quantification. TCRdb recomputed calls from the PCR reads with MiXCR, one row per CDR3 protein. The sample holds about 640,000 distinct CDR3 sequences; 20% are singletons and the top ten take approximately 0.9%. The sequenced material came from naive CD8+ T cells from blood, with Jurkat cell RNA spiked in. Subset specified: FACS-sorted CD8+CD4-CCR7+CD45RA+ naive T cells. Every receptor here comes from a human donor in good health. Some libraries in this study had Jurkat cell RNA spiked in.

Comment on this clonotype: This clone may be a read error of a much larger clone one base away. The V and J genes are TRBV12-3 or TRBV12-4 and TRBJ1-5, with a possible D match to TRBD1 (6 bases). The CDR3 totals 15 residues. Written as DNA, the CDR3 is TGTGCCTGCAGCTCCGGACAGTTTAGCAATCAGCCCCAGCATTTT. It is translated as CACSSGQFSNQPQHF.

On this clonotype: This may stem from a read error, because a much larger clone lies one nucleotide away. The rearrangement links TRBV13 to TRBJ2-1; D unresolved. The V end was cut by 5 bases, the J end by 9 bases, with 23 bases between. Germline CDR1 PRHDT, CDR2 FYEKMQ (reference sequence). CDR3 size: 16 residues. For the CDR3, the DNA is TGTGCCAGCAGCCCCCTCCGGGCCTCCGGTTTTGGTGAGCAGTTCTTC. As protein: CASSPLRASGFGEQFF.

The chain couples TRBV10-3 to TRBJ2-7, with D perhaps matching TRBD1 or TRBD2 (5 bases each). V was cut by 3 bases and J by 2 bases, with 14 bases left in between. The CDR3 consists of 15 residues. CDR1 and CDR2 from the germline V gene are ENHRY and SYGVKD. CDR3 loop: CAISEGWGPTYEQYF. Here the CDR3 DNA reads TGTGCCATCAGTGAAGGGTGGGGACCCACCTACGAGCAGTACTTC.

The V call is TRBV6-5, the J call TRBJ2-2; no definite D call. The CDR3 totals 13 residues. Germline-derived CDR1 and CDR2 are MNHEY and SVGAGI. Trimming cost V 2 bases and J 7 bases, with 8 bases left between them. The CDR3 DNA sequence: TGTGCCAGCAGTTACATCGCTAGCGGGGAGCTGTTTTTT. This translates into CASSYIASGELFF.

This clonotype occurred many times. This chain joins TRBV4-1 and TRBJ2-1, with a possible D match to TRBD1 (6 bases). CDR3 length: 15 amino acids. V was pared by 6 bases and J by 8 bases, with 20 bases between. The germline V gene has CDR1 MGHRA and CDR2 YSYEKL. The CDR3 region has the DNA TGCGCCAGCAGAGAACAGGGAGCCATCATAGATGAGCAGTTCTTC. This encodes CASREQGAIIDEQFF.

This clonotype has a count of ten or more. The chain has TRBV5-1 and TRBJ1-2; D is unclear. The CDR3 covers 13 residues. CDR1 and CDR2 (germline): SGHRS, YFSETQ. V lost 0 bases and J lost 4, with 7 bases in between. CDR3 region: CASSLAAAYGYTF. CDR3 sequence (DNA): TGCGCCAGCAGCTTGGCGGCAGCCTATGGCTACACCTTC.

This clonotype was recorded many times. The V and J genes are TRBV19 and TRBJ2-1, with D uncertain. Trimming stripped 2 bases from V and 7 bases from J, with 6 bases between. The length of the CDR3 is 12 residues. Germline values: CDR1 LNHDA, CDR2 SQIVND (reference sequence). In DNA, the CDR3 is TGTGCCAGTAGTATACCACAGAATGAGCAGTTCTTC. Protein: CASSIPQNEQFF.

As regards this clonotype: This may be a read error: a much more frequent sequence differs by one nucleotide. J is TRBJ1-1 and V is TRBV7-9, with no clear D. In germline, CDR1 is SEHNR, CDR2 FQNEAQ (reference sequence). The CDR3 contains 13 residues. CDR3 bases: TGTGCCAGCAGAGCAGATAGTCTCTCTGAAGCTCTCTTT. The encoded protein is CASRADSLSEALF.

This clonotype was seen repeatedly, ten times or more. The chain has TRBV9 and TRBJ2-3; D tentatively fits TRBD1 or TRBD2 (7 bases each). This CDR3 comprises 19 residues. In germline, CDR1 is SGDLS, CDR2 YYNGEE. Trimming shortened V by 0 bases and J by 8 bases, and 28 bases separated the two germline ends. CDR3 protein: CASSVGRGRGKPNFGTQYF. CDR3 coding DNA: TGTGCCAGCAGCGTAGGGAGGGGGCGGGGGAAACCGAATTTTGGTACGCAGTATTTT. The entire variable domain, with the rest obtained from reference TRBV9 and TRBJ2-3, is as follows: DSGVTQTPKHLITATGQRVTLRCSPRSGDLSVYWYQQSLDQGLQFLIQYYNGEERAKGNILERFSAQQFPDLHSELNLSSLELGDSALYFCASSVGRGRGKPNFGTQYFGPGTRLTVL.

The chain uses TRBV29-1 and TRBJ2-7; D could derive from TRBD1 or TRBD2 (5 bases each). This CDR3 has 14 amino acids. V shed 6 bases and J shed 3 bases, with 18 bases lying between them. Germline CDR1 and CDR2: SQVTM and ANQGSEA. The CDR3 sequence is CSVLGTGNYYEQYF. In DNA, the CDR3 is TGCAGCGTCCTTGGGACGGGGAACTACTACGAGCAGTACTTC.

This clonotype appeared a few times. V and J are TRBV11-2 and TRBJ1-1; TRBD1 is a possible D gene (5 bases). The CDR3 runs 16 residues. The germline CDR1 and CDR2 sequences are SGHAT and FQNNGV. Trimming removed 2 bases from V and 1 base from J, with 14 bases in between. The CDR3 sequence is CASSLIGTQRNTEAFF. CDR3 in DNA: TGTGCCAGCAGCTTAATAGGGACCCAAAGGAACACTGAAGCTTTCTTT.

CDR3 loop: CASSAYLNNEQFF. CDR3 bases: TGTGCCAGCAGCGCCTACCTCAACAATGAGCAGTTCTTC. The V and J genes are TRBV9 and TRBJ2-1; D uncertain. Deletions cut 3 bases from V and 5 bases from J, with 9 bases between. Germline V gene sequence: CDR1 SGDLS, CDR2 YYNGEE. The CDR3 totals 13 residues.

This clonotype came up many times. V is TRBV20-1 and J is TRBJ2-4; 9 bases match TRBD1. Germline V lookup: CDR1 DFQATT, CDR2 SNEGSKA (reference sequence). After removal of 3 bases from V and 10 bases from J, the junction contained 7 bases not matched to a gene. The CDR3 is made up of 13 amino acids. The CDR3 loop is CSARRGQGFIQYF. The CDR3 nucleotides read TGCAGTGCTAGGAGGGGACAGGGTTTTATTCAGTACTTC.

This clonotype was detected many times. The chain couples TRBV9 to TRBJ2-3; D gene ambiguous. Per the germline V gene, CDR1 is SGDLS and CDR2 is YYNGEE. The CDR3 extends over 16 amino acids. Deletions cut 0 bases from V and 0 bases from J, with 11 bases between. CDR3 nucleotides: TGTGCCAGCAGCGTAGGTAGTGGTCCTAGCACAGATACGCAGTATTTT. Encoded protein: CASSVGSGPSTDTQYF.

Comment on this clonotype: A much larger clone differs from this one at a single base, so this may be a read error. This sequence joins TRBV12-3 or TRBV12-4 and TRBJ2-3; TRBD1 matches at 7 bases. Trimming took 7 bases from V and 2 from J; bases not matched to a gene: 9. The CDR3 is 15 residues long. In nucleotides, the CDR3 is TGTGCCAGCATACTAAGAGGGACAGACACAGATACGCAGTATTTT. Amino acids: CASILRGTDTDTQYF.

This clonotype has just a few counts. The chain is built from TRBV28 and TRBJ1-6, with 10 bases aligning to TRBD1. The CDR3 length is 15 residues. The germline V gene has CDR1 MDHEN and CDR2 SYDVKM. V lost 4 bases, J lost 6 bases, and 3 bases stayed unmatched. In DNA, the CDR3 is TGTGCCAGCAGTTACCGGGACAGGGGTAATTCACCCCTCCACTTT. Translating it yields CASSYRDRGNSPLHF.

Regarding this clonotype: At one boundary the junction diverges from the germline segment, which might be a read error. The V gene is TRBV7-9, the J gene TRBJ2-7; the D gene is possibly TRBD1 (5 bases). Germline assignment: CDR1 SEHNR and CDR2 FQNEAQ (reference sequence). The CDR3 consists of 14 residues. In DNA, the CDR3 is TGTGCCAGCGGCTTAGTGGCAGGGATAAACGAGCAGTACTTC. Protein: CASGLVAGINEQYF.

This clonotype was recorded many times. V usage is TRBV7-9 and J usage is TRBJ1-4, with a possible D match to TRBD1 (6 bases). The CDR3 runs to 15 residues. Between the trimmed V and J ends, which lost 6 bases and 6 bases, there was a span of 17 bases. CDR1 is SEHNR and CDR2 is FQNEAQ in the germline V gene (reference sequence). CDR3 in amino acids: CASSPAQGVDEKLFF. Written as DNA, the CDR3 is TGTGCCAGCAGTCCGGCACAGGGCGTGGATGAAAAACTGTTTTTT.

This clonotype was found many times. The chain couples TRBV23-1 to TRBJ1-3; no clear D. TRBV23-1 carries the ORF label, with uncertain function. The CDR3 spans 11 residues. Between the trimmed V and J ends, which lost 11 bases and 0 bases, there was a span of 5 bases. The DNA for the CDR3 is TGCGCCGTCGGCTCTGGAAACACCATATATTTT. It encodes CAVGSGNTIYF.

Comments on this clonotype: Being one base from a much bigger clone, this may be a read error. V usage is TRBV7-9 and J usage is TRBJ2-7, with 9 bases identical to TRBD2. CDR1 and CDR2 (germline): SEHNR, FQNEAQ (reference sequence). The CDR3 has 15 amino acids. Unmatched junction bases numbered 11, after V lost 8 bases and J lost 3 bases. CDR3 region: CASGPRGSGSYEQYF. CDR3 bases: TGTGCCAGCGGCCCTCGGGGTAGCGGGAGCTACGAGCAGTACTTC.

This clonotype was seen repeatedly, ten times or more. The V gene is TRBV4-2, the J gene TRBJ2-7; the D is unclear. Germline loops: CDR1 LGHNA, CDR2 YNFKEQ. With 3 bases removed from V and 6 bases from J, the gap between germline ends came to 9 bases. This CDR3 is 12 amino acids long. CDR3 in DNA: TGTGCCAGCAGCCATCCCAGCCGCGAGCAGTACTTC. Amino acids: CASSHPSREQYF.